The 25 T cell receptor beta chains presented below share a single source sample, sequenced in a study of blood T cell repertoires in COVID-19. Produced via immunoSEQ multiplex PCR; TCRdb's table is partial and in-frame only. The profile covers about 220,000 clones, with about 88% appearing a single time and roughly 2.6% taken by the ten largest. The specimen sequenced was PBMCs or T cells enriched from blood (not recorded which). The receptors originated from a young woman who had recovered from COVID-19.

This chain connects TRBV4-1 to TRBJ2-7, with 7 bases matching TRBD1. The V segment lost 0 bases and the J segment 6 bases; nucleotides outside the gene matches: 11. The CDR3 contains 16 residues. From germline, CDR1 is MGHRA and CDR2 YSYEKL. CDR3 protein: CASSQDRTGAGFEQYF. The CDR3 region has the DNA TGCGCCAGCAGCCAAGATAGAACAGGGGCAGGATTCGAGCAGTACTTC.

This rearrangement joins TRBV13 to TRBJ1-1; 10 nucleotides align to TRBD1. Germline lookup yields CDR1 PRHDT and CDR2 FYEKMQ (reference sequence). The CDR3 totals 15 residues. V dropped 4 bases and J dropped 6; count of bases not matched to a gene: 8. This chain's CDR3 is CASSWGQGTRSEAFF. The CDR3 DNA reads TGTGCCAGCAGCTGGGGACAGGGGACAAGATCTGAAGCTTTCTTT.

The V call is TRBV7-9, the J call TRBJ1-4; D ambiguous. Deletions cut 3 bases from V and 0 bases from J, with 11 bases between. CDR1 and CDR2 (germline): SEHNR, FQNEAQ (reference sequence). CDR3 length equals 16 residues. The chain's CDR3 is CASSFDLTPTNEKLFF. CDR3 DNA: TGTGCCAGCAGCTTCGATCTGACTCCAACTAATGAAAAACTGTTTTTT.

This clone was counted between two and nine times. This CDR3 reads CASRLRIPRGLKTRPYEQYF. The CDR3 DNA sequence: TGTGCAAGTCGCTTAAGAATTCCTCGGGGTTTGAAAACCCGGCCCTACGAGCAGTACTTC. The rearrangement joins TRBV12-2 to TRBJ2-7; the table's D gene call, TRBD2, was not cross checked with the DNA. TRBV12-2 is a pseudogene segment. The CDR3 is 20 amino acids.

This chain connects TRBV2 to TRBJ1-5; D call uncertain. The CDR3 is made up of 13 amino acids. The V end lost 3 bases, the J end lost 5 bases, and 8 bases lay between the germline ends. Germline CDR1 and CDR2: SNHLY and FYNNEI. In DNA, the CDR3 is TGTGCCAGCAGTGACTTCCGAGATCAGCCCCAGCATTTT. Protein product: CASSDFRDQPQHF. Using reference TRBV2 and TRBJ1-5 for the parts outside the CDR3, the full variable domain is EPEVTQTPSHQVTQMGQEVILRCVPISNHLYFYWYRQILGQKVEFLVSFYNNEISEKSEIFDDQFSVERPDGSNFTLKIRSTKLEDSAMYFCASSDFRDQPQHFGDGTRLSIL.

CDR3 region: CASSLGQGVGNTIYF. The CDR3 coding sequence is TGTGCCAGCAGTTTAGGTCAGGGGGTTGGAAACACCATATATTTT. The chain uses TRBV27 and TRBJ1-3; 7 bases agree with TRBD1. The CDR3 covers 15 residues. V dropped 2 bases and J dropped 3; count of bases not matched to a gene: 4. CDR1 MNHEY and CDR2 SMNVEV come from the germline V gene (reference sequence).

This clone has only one observation. This rearrangement joins TRBV19 to TRBJ2-3, with 11 nucleotides matching TRBD1. The CDR3 has 17 residues. V shed 9 bases, J shed 4 bases, and the junction held 15 bases outside the gene matches. The V gene's germline CDR1 is LNHDA and CDR2 SQIVND (reference sequence). CDR3 nucleotides: TGTGCCAGCCTTAAAACCGGGACAGGGGGTCGGGCAGATACGCAGTATTTT. It is translated as CASLKTGTGGRADTQYF.

V usage is TRBV4-2 and J usage is TRBJ1-5; D is uncertain. Trimming removed 2 bases from V and 2 bases from J, with 10 bases in between. The CDR3 is 15 residues long. Germline V gives CDR1 LGHNA, CDR2 YNFKEQ. CDR3 DNA sequence: TGTGCCAGCAGCCAATACTCCCAGGGCAATCAGCCCCAGCATTTT. As protein: CASSQYSQGNQPQHF.

This CDR3 reads CASSQEVGQGNNSPLHF. CDR3 sequence (DNA): TGCGCCAGCAGCCAAGAAGTAGGCCAGGGGAACAATTCACCCCTCCACTTT. V gene TRBV4-3 combines with J gene TRBJ1-6; D is perhaps TRBD1 (6 bases). CDR1 LGHNA and CDR2 YSLEER come from the germline V gene. The V end lost 0 bases, the J end lost 7 bases, and 16 bases lay between the germline ends. The length of the CDR3 is 17 residues.

J is TRBJ1-2 and V is TRBV19; D is possibly TRBD1 (6 bases). The CDR3 is 13 amino acids. Germline-derived CDR1 and CDR2 are LNHDA and SQIVND (reference sequence). V gave up 1 base and J gave up 7 bases, with 10 bases separating them. CDR3 amino acids: CASSIAGVAGYTF. The CDR3 DNA sequence: TGTGCCAGTAGTATAGCAGGGGTGGCTGGCTACACCTTC.

The chain combines TRBV14 with TRBJ1-4; D gene unclear. Germline-derived CDR1 and CDR2 are SGHDN and FVKESK. Trimming shortened V by 1 base and J by 7 bases, and 13 bases separated the two germline ends. The CDR3 has 15 residues. The CDR3 sequence is CASSQAIAAFEKLFF. CDR3 coding DNA: TGTGCCAGCAGCCAAGCGATCGCGGCGTTTGAAAAACTGTTTTTT.

The rearrangement uses TRBV5-4 and TRBJ2-7, with a possible D match to TRBD2 (6 bases). The V end was cut by 2 bases, the J end by 4 bases, with 16 bases between. The germline CDR1 and CDR2 sequences are SGHNT and YYREEE (reference sequence). There are 15 residues in the CDR3. DNA for the CDR3: TGTGCCAGCAGCTTTGAAGCGGCGGGGTCTTACGAGCAGTACTTC. Amino acids: CASSFEAAGSYEQYF.

The chain has TRBV4-1 and TRBJ1-4; D is ambiguous. Trimming left V 1 base short and J 5 bases short, with 17 bases between. This CDR3 has 17 residues. The germline V gene encodes CDR1 MGHRA and CDR2 YSYEKL. CDR3 DNA: TGCGCCAGCAGCCAAGCCCCCCGTCTGGCCACGAATGAAAAACTGTTTTTT. Amino acids: CASSQAPRLATNEKLFF.

Only a few counts were recorded for this clone. The V call is TRBV6-2 or TRBV6-3, the J call TRBJ1-2; TRBD1 aligns across 9 bases. Losses at the gene ends were 4 bases for V and 7 bases for J; bases not matched to a gene: 13. Germline V CDR1 and CDR2: MNHEY, SVGEGT. CDR3 length: 16 residues. This CDR3 is CASSSTTYRGRGGYTF. CDR3 coding DNA: TGTGCCAGCAGTTCTACAACTTACAGGGGGCGCGGTGGCTACACCTTC.

This chain joins TRBV27 and TRBJ1-3, with D tentatively TRBD1 (6 bases). V lost 3 bases to trimming and J lost 4 bases, with 13 bases between them. The CDR3 sequence is 15 residues long. Germline V CDR1 and CDR2: MNHEY, SMNVEV (reference sequence). The CDR3 nucleotides read TGTGCCAGCAGTTTCGCAGGGGTCGAAGGAAACACCATATATTTT. It codes for CASSFAGVEGNTIYF.

This chain connects TRBV7-9 to TRBJ1-4; D possibly corresponds to TRBD1 (6 bases). The germline gives CDR1 SEHNR, CDR2 FQNEAQ (reference sequence). The CDR3 has 16 amino acids. Trimming cost V 5 bases and J 7 bases, with 20 bases left between them. This CDR3 reads CASSQARTAGVEKLFF. The CDR3 DNA reads TGTGCCAGCAGCCAAGCACGGACAGCCGGGGTTGAAAAACTGTTTTTT.

The chain is built from TRBV10-3 and TRBJ2-1; maybe TRBD2 (7 bases). The germline V and J ends were trimmed by 4 bases and 4 bases, with 14 bases remaining between them. The CDR3 is made up of 15 amino acids. Germline CDR1 and CDR2: ENHRY and SYGVKD. The CDR3: CAISAEGGGYNEQFF. The CDR3 bases are TGTGCCATCAGTGCTGAGGGAGGGGGTTACAATGAGCAGTTCTTC.

This clone appeared once. The gene calls are TRBV7-2 and TRBJ2-1, with 8 nucleotides matching TRBD1. The length of the CDR3 is 12 residues. CDR1 is SGHTA, CDR2 FQGNSA, per germline. J lost 10 bases, V lost 5 bases, and 4 bases had no gene match. The CDR3 spells CASSKTGEEQFF. In DNA form, the CDR3 reads TGTGCCAGCAGCAAGACAGGGGAAGAGCAGTTCTTC.

The chain joins TRBV25-1 to TRBJ2-5; the D gene is possibly TRBD2 (6 bases). Germline loops: CDR1 MGHDK, CDR2 SYGVNS. This CDR3 contains 16 residues. Between the trimmed V and J ends, which lost 0 bases and 5 bases, there was a span of 16 bases. The CDR3 region is CASSEYINRGRETQYF. Here the CDR3 DNA reads TGTGCCAGCAGTGAATATATTAACAGAGGGAGGGAGACCCAGTACTTC. The complete variable domain, with remaining parts taken from reference TRBV25-1 and TRBJ2-5, reads EADIYQTPRYLVIGTGKKITLECSQTMGHDKMYWYQQDPGMELHLIHYSYGVNSTEKGDLSSESTVSRIRTEHFPLTLESARPSHTSQYLCASSEYINRGRETQYFGPGTRLLVL.

This clone showed up just once. The V call is TRBV7-2, the J call TRBJ2-3, with TRBD1 matching over 12 bases. Trimming took 0 bases from V and 7 from J; bases not matched to a gene: 8. The CDR3 is 17 residues long. Germline loops: CDR1 SGHTA, CDR2 FQGNSA. This CDR3 reads CASSLAGTGGDGHTQYF. CDR3 nucleotide sequence: TGTGCCAGCAGCTTAGCCGGGACAGGGGGCGATGGTCATACGCAGTATTTT.

The chain links TRBV28 to TRBJ1-2, with TRBD1 as a possible D gene (6 bases). The CDR3 length is 14 residues. Germline V gene data show CDR1 as MDHEN and CDR2 as SYDVKM. V was clipped by 7 bases and J by 4 bases, with 16 bases between them. The chain's CDR3 is CASKVQGQSYGYTF. In DNA, the CDR3 is TGTGCCAGCAAGGTTCAGGGACAAAGCTATGGCTACACCTTC.

The chain employs TRBV3-1 (or the pseudogene TRBV3-2) and TRBJ2-3; D remains ambiguous. This CDR3 is 14 amino acids long. CDR1 and CDR2 from the germline V gene are LGHDT and YNNKEL (reference sequence). V was trimmed by 4 bases and J by 6 bases, leaving 14 bases between them. The CDR3: CASSRSRSSDTQYF. For the CDR3, the DNA is TGTGCCAGCAGCCGTAGTCGTTCTTCCGATACGCAGTATTTT.

The chain uses TRBV6-6 and TRBJ1-2; D possibly corresponds to TRBD1 (5 bases). Germline V lookup: CDR1 MNHNY, CDR2 SVGAGI (reference sequence). The CDR3 has 14 amino acids. V dropped 7 bases and J dropped 1 base, with 13 bases sitting between them. The CDR3: CASNLHQGNYGYTF. CDR3 coding DNA: TGTGCCAGCAACCTACACCAGGGTAACTATGGCTACACCTTC.

V is TRBV10-3 and J is TRBJ2-3; perhaps TRBD2 as D (6 bases). Germline CDR1 reads ENHRY; CDR2 reads SYGVKD. The CDR3 loop spans 16 amino acids. V lost 6 bases and J lost 2, with 18 bases in between. The CDR3 sequence is CAISQTRLVPTDTQYF. CDR3 in DNA: TGTGCCATCAGCCAGACCCGACTAGTCCCCACAGATACGCAGTATTTT.

The chain combines TRBV9 with TRBJ1-2; maybe TRBD1 (6 bases). Looked up from germline, CDR1 is SGDLS and CDR2 is YYNGEE. V was cut by 0 bases and J by 6 bases, with 12 bases left in between. The CDR3 extends over 14 amino acids. In nucleotides, the CDR3 is TGTGCCAGCAGCGTAGATCCACAGGGAAATGGCTACACCTTC. As protein: CASSVDPQGNGYTF. The full variable domain, in which reference TRBV9 and TRBJ1-2 provide the parts outside the CDR3, is DSGVTQTPKHLITATGQRVTLRCSPRSGDLSVYWYQQSLDQGLQFLIQYYNGEERAKGNILERFSAQQFPDLHSELNLSSLELGDSALYFCASSVDPQGNGYTFGSGTRLTVV.